This T cell receptor (beta chain) is drawn from a study of T-cell memory formation after mild COVID-19. TCRdb reprocessed the 5' RACE reads via MiXCR and lists one record per CDR3 protein. Seen here are about 160,000 distinct CDR3 sequences, roughly 31% observed once, and the top ten hold around 13%. CDR1 KGHDR and CDR2 SFDVKD come from the germline V gene. This CDR3 region has 15 residues. Trimming left V 3 bases short and J 3 bases short, with 14 bases between. The V call is TRBV24-1, the J call TRBJ2-7; the D gene is possibly TRBD1 (6 bases). The TCR originated in an adult woman who had mild COVID-19 (a few samples of this study predate the infection). Cell type and time point are not known. The specimen was PBMCs or a T cell subset sorted from them (not recorded which). Here the CDR3 DNA reads TGTGCCACCAGTGATCCCCAGGGGAGCCGCTACGAGCAGTACTTC. This gives the protein CATSDPQGSRYEQYF.